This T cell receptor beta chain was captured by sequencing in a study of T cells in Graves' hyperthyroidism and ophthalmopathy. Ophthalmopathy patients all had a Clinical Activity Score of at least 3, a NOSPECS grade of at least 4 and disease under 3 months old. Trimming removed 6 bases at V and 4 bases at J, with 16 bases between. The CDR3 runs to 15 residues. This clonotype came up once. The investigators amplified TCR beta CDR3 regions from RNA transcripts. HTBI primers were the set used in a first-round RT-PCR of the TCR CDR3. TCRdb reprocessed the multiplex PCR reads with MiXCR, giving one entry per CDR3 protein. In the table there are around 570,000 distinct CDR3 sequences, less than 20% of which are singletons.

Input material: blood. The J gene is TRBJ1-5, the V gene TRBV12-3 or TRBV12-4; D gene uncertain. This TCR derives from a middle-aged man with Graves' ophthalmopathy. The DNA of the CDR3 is TGTGCCAGCAGCACAGAGTCTCTCCTTAATCAGCCCCAGCATTTT. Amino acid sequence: CASSTESLLNQPQHF.